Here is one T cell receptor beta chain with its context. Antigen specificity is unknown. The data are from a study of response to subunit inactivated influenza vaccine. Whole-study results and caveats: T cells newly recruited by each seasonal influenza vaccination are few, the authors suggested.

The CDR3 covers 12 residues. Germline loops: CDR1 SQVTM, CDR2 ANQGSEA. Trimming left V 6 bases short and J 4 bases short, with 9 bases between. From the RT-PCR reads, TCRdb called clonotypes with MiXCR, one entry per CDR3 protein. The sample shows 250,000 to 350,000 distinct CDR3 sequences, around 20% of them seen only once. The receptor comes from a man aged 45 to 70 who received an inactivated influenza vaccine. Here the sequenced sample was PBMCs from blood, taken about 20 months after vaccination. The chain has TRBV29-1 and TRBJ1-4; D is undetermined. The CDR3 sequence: CSVLHINEKLFF. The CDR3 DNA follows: TGCAGCGTCTTACACATTAATGAAAAACTGTTTTTT.